The present TCR beta chain was sequenced within a study of cytomegalovirus exposure and HLA in healthy donors. Study-wide points: Relative to equally common others, HLA-associated TCR beta chains showed greater clonal expansion in a later analysis. Generally TCR sequences proved uncommon, though certain public TCRs appeared in numerous donors. Analyses of presence/absence relied on an assumption of roughly uniform sequencing depth across donors.

This clone came up once. Its antigen is undetermined. The V gene end was trimmed by 6 bases and the J gene end by 5 bases; junction bases not matched to a gene: 11. The CDR3 totals 16 residues. Germline V gene sequence: CDR1 SQVTM, CDR2 ANQGSEA. Use of 60 Vbeta and 13 Jbeta primers characterized the PCR. Sequencing used immunoSEQ multiplex PCR; TCRdb keeps in-frame clones, though not all of them. The sample holds hundreds of thousands of clones; more than 75% are singletons and the top ten take 5.5% to 7.5%. The V call is TRBV29-1, the J call TRBJ2-5, with TRBD2 matching 14 bases. The clonotype comes from a man aged 35 to 55 in good health and CMV-seropositive. The sample comprised PBMCs. The CDR3, as DNA: TGCAGCGTGGGAGGGACTAGCGGGAGTGGGAGGGAGACCCAGTACTTC. Translation: CSVGGTSGSGRETQYF. The full variable domain, its missing parts supplied by reference TRBV29-1 and TRBJ2-5, is SAVISQKPSRDICQRGTSLTIQCQVDSQVTMMFWYRQQPGQSLTLIATANQGSEATYESGFVIDKFPISRPNLTFSTLTVSNMSPEDSSIYLCSVGGTSGSGRETQYFGPGTRLLVL.